The sequence of this TCR beta chain was determined in a study of blood T cell repertoires in COVID-19. Study-level background: Samples taken during acute and convalescent COVID-19 were collected in the United States, Italy and Spain. T cells, B-cell-depleted T cells, or PBMCs provided the cDNA or gDNA that served as material.

This clone was seen only a few times. Authors' methods: Reference gene primers were amplified, and this amplification served to estimate nucleated cell counts. Libraries were prepared by immunoSEQ multiplex PCR; TCRdb keeps only in-frame clonotypes and omits some of them. V and J calls and clone size are those listed in that table; D and trimming were worked out from the DNA. The data hold a few hundred thousand clones, with 82% observed a single time. The source is a young woman with acute or convalescent COVID-19. Sequences were obtained from peripheral blood.

The DNA of the CDR3 is TGTGCCAGTAGTCAGGCGAGCCCCTACGAGCAGTACTTC. This translates into CASSQASPYEQYF. The chain employs TRBV19 and TRBJ2-7; D not resolved. The V gene's germline CDR1 is LNHDA and CDR2 SQIVND (reference sequence). CDR3 length: 13 residues. V was shortened by 5 bases and J by 2 bases, with 10 bases between the two germline ends.